The clone carrying this TCR beta chain appeared a few times. Other nucleotide sequences in the sample specify the same CDR3. The CDR3 has 14 residues. Trimming shortened V by 3 bases and J by 4 bases, and 11 bases separated the two germline ends. Germline V gene sequence: CDR1 LNHDA, CDR2 SQIVND (reference sequence). Sequencing used immunoSEQ multiplex PCR; TCRdb keeps in-frame clones, though not all of them. The table lists over 50,000 clones, 65% to 85% of them singletons. This sample is part of a study of PD-1 blockade in classical Hodgkin lymphoma. Following autologous stem cell transplantation, relapse occurred in every patient, and exposure to brentuximab vedotin varied.

The sequenced sample was peripheral blood mononuclear cells (PBMCs), obtained at baseline. The chain uses TRBV19 and TRBJ2-3, with D perhaps TRBD1 (6 bases). This clonotype originated in a human donor with classical Hodgkin lymphoma. The CDR3 loop reads CASSIQGWADTQYF. DNA of the CDR3: TGTGCCAGTAGTATCCAGGGGTGGGCAGATACGCAGTATTTT.